This T cell receptor (beta chain) comes out of a study of shared clonotypes between healthy human individuals. The study's findings and limits: Non-shared clonotypes showed lower generation probabilities than clonotypes common to all four donors.

Comments on this clone: Its antigen is undetermined.

The V end lost 5 bases, the J end lost 5 bases, and 16 bases lay between the germline ends. CDR1 and CDR2 from the germline V gene are SGHDT and YYEEEE. This CDR3 contains 14 residues. Samples underwent the assay at deep level. Data came from immunoSEQ multiplex PCR; TCRdb stores just in-frame clones and leaves some out. The data show 2 million to 2.5 million clones, 90% to 95% seen once. Every donor, a Caucasian adult, lived in Nashville, Tennessee. This TCR came from a man aged 18 to 29 in good health. Some clones in this sample may be carry-over from other donors' samples. This rearrangement joins TRBV5-6 to TRBJ2-5; the D gene could be TRBD1 or TRBD2 (6 bases each). The specimen was naive CD4+ T cells from PBMCs. Indicated subset: CD45RA+ positively selected. The CDR3 is CASSSRRRGETQYF. The CDR3 DNA is TGTGCCAGCAGTTCGCGTAGGAGGGGGGAGACCCAGTACTTC.